Listed below are T cell receptor beta chains from one sample, sequenced in a study of T-cell reconstitution after alpha-beta-depleted transplantation in children. TCRdb itself ran the PCR reads through MiXCR, one entry per CDR3 protein. Of roughly 200,000 distinct CDR3 sequences in the sample, 8% to 10% were seen once. The source was PBMCs from the stem cell graft donor, collected from the stem cell graft. The receptor source for this set is a human donor who donated a stem cell graft to a child with acute lymphoblastic leukemia. Both conserved end residues are part of each CDR3. The order of the fields is J gene, V gene, CDR3 protein.

j_call: TRBJ2-7; v_call: TRBV18; cdr3_aa: CASSKQGYPSYEQYF
j_call: TRBJ1-6; v_call: TRBV18; cdr3_aa: CASSPTTQFYNSPLHF
j_call: TRBJ1-2; v_call: TRBV18; cdr3_aa: CASSPDRNYGYTF
j_call: TRBJ1-2; v_call: TRBV2; cdr3_aa: CASNDRGRNYGYTF
j_call: TRBJ1-1; v_call: TRBV6-5; cdr3_aa: CASSSLPGQGANTEAFF
j_call: TRBJ1-4; v_call: TRBV4-3; cdr3_aa: CASSQEPQGANEKLFF
j_call: TRBJ1-1; v_call: TRBV5-1; cdr3_aa: CASSRGTAMAEAFF
j_call: TRBJ2-5; v_call: TRBV6-5; cdr3_aa: CASSISLGGAETQYF
j_call: TRBJ2-5; v_call: TRBV14; cdr3_aa: CASSQEWSSSGEKETQYF
j_call: TRBJ2-1; v_call: TRBV4-1; cdr3_aa: CASSQGSTSQQFF
j_call: TRBJ2-1; v_call: TRBV6-1; cdr3_aa: CASIDGRDRYGNEQFF
j_call: TRBJ2-7; v_call: TRBV5-1; cdr3_aa: CASSLTGYTYEQYF
j_call: TRBJ1-6; v_call: TRBV15; cdr3_aa: CATSKDPGQSSYNSPLHF
j_call: TRBJ2-7; v_call: TRBV29-1; cdr3_aa: CSVYKPGRTYEQYF
j_call: TRBJ2-6; v_call: TRBV25-1; cdr3_aa: CASSAYRVGANVLTF
j_call: TRBJ1-1; v_call: TRBV29-1; cdr3_aa: CSVGVGFLVF
j_call: TRBJ2-3; v_call: TRBV12-3/TRBV12-4; cdr3_aa: CASSQISGGAHTDTQYF
j_call: TRBJ2-5; v_call: TRBV5-1; cdr3_aa: CASSLEEETQYF
j_call: TRBJ2-7; v_call: TRBV5-6; cdr3_aa: CASSPGPLGGTYEQYF
j_call: TRBJ2-3; v_call: TRBV6-1; cdr3_aa: CASRSPGNTDTQYF
j_call: TRBJ1-6; v_call: TRBV6-5; cdr3_aa: CASSYSASHDSPLHF
j_call: TRBJ2-1; v_call: TRBV6-2/TRBV6-3; cdr3_aa: CASSYRGLLNEQFF
j_call: TRBJ2-6; v_call: TRBV4-1; cdr3_aa: CASSPERISGANVLTF
j_call: TRBJ1-2; v_call: TRBV15; cdr3_aa: CATSRDLQPHVGHGYTF
j_call: TRBJ2-2; v_call: TRBV29-1; cdr3_aa: CSADDIDTGELFF
j_call: TRBJ2-1; v_call: TRBV12-3/TRBV12-4; cdr3_aa: CASTLSRAYNEQFF
j_call: TRBJ1-1; v_call: TRBV11-2; cdr3_aa: CASSFGDRVNTEAFF
j_call: TRBJ2-1; v_call: TRBV6-1; cdr3_aa: CASSRTSGGADEQFF
j_call: TRBJ2-7; v_call: TRBV27; cdr3_aa: CASSYRGPAVYEQYF
j_call: TRBJ2-5; v_call: TRBV29-1; cdr3_aa: CSVGSRGPQETQYF
j_call: TRBJ2-7; v_call: TRBV29-1; cdr3_aa: CSALTGVQTYEQYF
j_call: TRBJ2-1; v_call: TRBV9; cdr3_aa: CASSTRWGTSGGVEQFF
j_call: TRBJ2-1; v_call: TRBV20-1; cdr3_aa: CSASSGGEIYNEQFF
j_call: TRBJ2-3; v_call: TRBV2; cdr3_aa: CASSELFGHGTDTQYF
j_call: TRBJ1-2; v_call: TRBV25-1; cdr3_aa: CASNSPGGYTF
j_call: TRBJ2-4; v_call: TRBV4-3; cdr3_aa: CASSQDRTGWNIQYF
j_call: TRBJ2-7; v_call: TRBV29-1; cdr3_aa: CSVGQGQTDGEQYF
j_call: TRBJ2-5; v_call: TRBV5-1; cdr3_aa: CASSLSILDAETQYF
j_call: TRBJ2-3; v_call: TRBV5-1; cdr3_aa: CASSSPAEGGDTDTQYF
j_call: TRBJ2-1; v_call: TRBV5-1; cdr3_aa: CASSPSGGGIGYNEQFF